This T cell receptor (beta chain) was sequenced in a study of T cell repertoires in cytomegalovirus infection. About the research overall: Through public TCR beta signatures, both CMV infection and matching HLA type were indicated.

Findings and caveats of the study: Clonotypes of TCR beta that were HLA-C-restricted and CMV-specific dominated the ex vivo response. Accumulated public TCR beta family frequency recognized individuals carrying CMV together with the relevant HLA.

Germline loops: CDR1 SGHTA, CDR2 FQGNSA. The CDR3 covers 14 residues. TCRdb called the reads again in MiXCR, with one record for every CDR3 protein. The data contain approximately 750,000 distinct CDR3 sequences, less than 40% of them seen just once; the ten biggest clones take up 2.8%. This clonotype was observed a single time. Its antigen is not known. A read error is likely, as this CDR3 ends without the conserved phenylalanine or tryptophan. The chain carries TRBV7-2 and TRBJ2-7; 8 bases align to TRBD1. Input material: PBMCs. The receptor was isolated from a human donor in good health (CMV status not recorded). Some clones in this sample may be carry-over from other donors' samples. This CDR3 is CSSSFRQGADEQYL. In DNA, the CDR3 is TGTTCCAGCAGCTTTAGGCAGGGGGCCGACGAGCAGTACTTA.